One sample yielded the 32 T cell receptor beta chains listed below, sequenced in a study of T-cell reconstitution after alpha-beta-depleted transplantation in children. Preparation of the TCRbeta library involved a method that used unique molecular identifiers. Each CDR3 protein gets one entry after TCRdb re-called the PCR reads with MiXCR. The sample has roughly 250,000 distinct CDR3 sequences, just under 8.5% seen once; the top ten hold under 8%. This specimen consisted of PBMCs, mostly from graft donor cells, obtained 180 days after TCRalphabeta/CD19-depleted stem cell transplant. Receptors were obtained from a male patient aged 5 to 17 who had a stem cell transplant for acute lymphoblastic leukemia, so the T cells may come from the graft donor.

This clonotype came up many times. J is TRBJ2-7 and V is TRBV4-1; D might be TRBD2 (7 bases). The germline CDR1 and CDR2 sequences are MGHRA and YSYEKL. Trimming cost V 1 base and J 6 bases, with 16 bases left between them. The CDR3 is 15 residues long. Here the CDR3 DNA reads TGCGCCAGCAGCCAAGCGTTCGCGGGGGCAGGCGAGCAGTACTTC. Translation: CASSQAFAGAGEQYF.

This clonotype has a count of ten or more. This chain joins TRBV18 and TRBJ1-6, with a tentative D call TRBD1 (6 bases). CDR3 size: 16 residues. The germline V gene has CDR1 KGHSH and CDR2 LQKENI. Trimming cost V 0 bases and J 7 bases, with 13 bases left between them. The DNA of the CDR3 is TGTGCCAGCTCACCACCGTATCAGGGGAGGAATTCACCCCTCCACTTT. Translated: CASSPPYQGRNSPLHF.

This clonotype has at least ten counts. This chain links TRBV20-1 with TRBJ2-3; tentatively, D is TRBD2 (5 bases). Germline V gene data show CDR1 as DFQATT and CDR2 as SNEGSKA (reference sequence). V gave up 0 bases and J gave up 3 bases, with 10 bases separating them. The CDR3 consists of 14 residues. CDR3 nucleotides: TGCAGTGCTAGAGATTTCCGGGGAACAGATACGCAGTATTTT. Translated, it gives CSARDFRGTDTQYF.

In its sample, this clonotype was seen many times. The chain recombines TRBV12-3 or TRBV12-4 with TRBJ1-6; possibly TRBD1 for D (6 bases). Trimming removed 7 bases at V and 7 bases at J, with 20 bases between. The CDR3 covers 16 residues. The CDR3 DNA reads TGTGCCAGCACCGCAACAGGGTGGGCTATAAATTCACCCCTCCACTTT. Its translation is CASTATGWAINSPLHF.

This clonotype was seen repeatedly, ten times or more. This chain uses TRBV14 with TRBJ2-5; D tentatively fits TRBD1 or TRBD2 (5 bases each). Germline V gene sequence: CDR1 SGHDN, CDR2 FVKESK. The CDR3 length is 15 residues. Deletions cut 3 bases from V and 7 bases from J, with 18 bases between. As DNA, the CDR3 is TGTGCCAGCAGCCACAGAAACCTTCTGAGGGGGACCCAGTACTTC. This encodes CASSHRNLLRGTQYF.

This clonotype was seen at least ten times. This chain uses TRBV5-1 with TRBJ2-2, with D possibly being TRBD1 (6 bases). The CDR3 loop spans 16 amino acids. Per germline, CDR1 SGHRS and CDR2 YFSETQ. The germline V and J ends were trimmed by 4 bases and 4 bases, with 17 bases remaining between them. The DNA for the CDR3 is TGCGCCAGCAGCAGGACAGTCCCCTTGGGCACCGGGGAGCTGTTTTTT. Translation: CASSRTVPLGTGELFF.

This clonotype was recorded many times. The CDR3 DNA follows: TGCGCCAGCAGCCCCCTGACAGTTCAAAACATTCAGTACTTC. Amino acid sequence: CASSPLTVQNIQYF. The chain has TRBV4-1 and TRBJ2-4, with D possibly being TRBD1 (5 bases). V was shortened by 4 bases and J by 5 bases, with 12 bases between the two germline ends. This CDR3 region has 14 residues. Germline assignment: CDR1 MGHRA and CDR2 YSYEKL.

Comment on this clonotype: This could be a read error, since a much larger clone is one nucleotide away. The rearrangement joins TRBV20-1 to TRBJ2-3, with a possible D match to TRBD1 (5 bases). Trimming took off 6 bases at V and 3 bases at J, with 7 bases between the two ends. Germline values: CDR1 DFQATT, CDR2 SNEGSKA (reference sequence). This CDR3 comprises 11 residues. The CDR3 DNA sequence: TGCAGTGCGGGGCTGACAGATACGCAGTATTTT. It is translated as CSAGLTDTQYF.

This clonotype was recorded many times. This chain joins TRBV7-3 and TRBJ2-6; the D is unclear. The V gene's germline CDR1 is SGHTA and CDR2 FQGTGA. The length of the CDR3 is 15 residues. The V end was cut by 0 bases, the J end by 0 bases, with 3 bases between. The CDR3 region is CASSLTVSGANVLTF. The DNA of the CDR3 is TGTGCCAGCAGCTTAACGGTCTCTGGGGCCAACGTCCTGACTTTC.

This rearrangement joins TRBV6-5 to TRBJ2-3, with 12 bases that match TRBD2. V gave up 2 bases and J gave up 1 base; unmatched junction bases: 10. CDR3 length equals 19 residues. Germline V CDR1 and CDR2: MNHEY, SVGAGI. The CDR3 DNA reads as TGTGCCAGCAGTTACCATCAGACTAGCGGGAGAGGAGGCACAGATACGCAGTATTTT. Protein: CASSYHQTSGRGGTDTQYF.

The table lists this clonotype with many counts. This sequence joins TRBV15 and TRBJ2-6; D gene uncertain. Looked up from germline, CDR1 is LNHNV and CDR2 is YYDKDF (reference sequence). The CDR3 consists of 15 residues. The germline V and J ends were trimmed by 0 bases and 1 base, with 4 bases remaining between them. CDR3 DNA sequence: TGTGCCACCAGCAGAGAGGGATCTGGGGCCAACGTCCTGACTTTC. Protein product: CATSREGSGANVLTF.

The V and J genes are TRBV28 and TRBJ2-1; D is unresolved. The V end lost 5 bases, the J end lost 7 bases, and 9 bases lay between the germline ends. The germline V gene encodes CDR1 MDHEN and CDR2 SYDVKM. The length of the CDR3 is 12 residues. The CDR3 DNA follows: TGTGCCAGCAGTCCCCTATTAAATGAGCAGTTCTTC. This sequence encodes CASSPLLNEQFF.

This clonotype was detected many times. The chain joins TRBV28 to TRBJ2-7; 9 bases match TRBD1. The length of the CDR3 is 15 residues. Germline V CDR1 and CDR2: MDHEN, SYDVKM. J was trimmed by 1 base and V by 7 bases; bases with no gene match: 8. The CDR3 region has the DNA TGTGCCAGCACCTCCCGGGGGACAGGGTCCTACGAGCAGTACTTC. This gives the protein CASTSRGTGSYEQYF. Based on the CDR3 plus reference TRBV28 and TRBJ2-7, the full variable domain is DVKVTQSSRYLVKRTGEKVFLECVQDMDHENMFWYRQDPGLGLRLIYFSYDVKMKEKGDIPEGYSVSREKKERFSLILESASTNQTSMYLCASTSRGTGSYEQYFGPGTRLTVT.

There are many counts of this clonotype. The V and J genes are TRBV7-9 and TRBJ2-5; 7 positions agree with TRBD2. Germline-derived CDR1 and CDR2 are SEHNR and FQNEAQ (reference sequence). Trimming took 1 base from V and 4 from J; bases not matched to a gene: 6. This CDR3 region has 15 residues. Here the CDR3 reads CASSLGGGGGETQYF. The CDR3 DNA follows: TGTGCCAGCAGCTTAGGAGGTGGGGGGGGAGAGACCCAGTACTTC.

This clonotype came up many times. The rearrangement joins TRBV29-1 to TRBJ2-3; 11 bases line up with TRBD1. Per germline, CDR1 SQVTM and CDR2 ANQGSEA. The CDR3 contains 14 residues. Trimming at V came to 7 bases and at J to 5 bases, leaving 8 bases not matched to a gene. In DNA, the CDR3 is TGCAGCGCTGACGCGGGACAGGGGGGAGATACGCAGTATTTT. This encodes CSADAGQGGDTQYF.

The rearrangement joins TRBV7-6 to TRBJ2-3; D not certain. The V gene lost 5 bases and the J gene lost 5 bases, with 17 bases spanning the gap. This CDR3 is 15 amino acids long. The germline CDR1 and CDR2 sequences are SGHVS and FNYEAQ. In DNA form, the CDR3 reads TGTGCCAGCAGCATCGTCCCTGCCGGCAAAGATACGCAGTATTTT. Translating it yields CASSIVPAGKDTQYF.

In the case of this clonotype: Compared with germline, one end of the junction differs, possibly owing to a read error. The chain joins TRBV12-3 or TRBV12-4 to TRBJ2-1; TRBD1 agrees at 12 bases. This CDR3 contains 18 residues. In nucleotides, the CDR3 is TGTGCCTGCAGGCTCTTTCCCCCGGGACAGGGGGCTTACAATGAGCAGTTCTTC. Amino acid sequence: CACRLFPPGQGAYNEQFF.

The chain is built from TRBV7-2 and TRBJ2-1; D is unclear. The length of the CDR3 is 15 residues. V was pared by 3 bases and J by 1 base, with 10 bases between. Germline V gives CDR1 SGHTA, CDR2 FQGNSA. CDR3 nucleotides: TGTGCCAGCAGCTTTAGGCAGCCTTCCTACAATGAGCAGTTCTTC. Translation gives CASSFRQPSYNEQFF.

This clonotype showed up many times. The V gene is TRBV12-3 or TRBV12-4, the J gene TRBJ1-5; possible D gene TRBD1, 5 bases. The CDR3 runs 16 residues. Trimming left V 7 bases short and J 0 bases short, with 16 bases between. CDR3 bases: TGTGCCAGCACTTTCGGGGCAGTTTATAGCAATCAGCCCCAGCATTTT. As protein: CASTFGAVYSNQPQHF.

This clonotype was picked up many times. CDR3 sequence reads: CASSPLSGSRYEQYF. The DNA of the CDR3 is TGTGCCAGCAGCCCCCTTAGCGGGAGTAGGTACGAGCAGTACTTC. The V gene is TRBV7-9, the J gene TRBJ2-7, with TRBD2 matching over 9 bases. Germline-derived CDR1 and CDR2 are SEHNR and FQNEAQ (reference sequence). The CDR3 has 15 amino acids. The V and J ends lost 5 bases and 4 bases, in that order; junction bases with no gene match: 9.

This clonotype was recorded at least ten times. CDR3 bases: TGCAGTGCTAGAGATTCCCTTAGGGCTCTGAATGAGCAGTTCTTC. Residues: CSARDSLRALNEQFF. The chain links TRBV20-1 to TRBJ2-1; no firm D call. Germline V gene lookup returns CDR1 DFQATT and CDR2 SNEGSKA (reference sequence). CDR3 size: 15 residues. The V end lost 0 bases, the J end lost 7 bases, and 16 bases lay between the germline ends.

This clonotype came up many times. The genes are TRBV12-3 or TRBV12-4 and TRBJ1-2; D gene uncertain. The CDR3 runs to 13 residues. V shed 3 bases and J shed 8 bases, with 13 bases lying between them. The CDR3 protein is CASSLPHDAGYTF. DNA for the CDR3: TGTGCCAGCAGTTTGCCCCATGATGCCGGCTACACCTTC.

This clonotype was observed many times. The CDR3 here is CASRKQGGAAQETQYF. For the CDR3, the DNA is TGTGCCAGCAGGAAACAGGGAGGAGCGGCCCAAGAGACCCAGTACTTC. The V and J genes are TRBV6-1 and TRBJ2-5, with D possibly called TRBD1 or TRBD2 (6 bases each). This CDR3 contains 16 residues. V was shortened by 6 bases and J by 1 base, with 18 bases between the two germline ends. Germline V gives CDR1 MNHNS, CDR2 SASEGT.

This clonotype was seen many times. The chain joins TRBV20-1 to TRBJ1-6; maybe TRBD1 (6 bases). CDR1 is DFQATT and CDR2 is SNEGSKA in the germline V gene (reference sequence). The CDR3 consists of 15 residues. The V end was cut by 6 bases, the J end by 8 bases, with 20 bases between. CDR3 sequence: CSAFPKWGPYSPLHF. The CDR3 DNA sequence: TGCAGTGCCTTCCCTAAGTGGGGGCCTTATTCACCCCTCCACTTT.

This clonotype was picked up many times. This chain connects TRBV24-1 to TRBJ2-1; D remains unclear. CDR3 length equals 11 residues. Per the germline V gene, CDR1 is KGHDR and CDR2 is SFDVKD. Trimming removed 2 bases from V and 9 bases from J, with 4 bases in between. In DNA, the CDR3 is TGTGCCACCAGTGATTCTACTGAGCAGTTCTTC. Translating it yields CATSDSTEQFF.

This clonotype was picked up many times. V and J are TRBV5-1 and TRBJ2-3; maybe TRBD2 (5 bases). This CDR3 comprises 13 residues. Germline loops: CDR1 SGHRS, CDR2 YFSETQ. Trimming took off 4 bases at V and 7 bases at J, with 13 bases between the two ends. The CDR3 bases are TGCGCCAGCAGCGTGGACCGGGGAAATACGCAGTATTTT. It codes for CASSVDRGNTQYF.

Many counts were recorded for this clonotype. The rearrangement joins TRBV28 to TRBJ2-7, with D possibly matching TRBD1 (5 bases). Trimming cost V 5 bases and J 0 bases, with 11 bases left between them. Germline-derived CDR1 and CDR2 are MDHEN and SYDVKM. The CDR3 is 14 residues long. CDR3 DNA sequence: TGTGCCAGCAGTCCAGGGCCAAGCTCCTACGAGCAGTACTTC. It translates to CASSPGPSSYEQYF.

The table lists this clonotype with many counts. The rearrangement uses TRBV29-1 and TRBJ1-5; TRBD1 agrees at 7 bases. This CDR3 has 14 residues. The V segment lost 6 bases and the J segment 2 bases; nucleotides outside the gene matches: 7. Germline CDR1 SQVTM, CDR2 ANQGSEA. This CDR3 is CSVQGLEGNQPQHF. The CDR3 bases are TGCAGCGTACAGGGGCTTGAAGGCAATCAGCCCCAGCATTTT.

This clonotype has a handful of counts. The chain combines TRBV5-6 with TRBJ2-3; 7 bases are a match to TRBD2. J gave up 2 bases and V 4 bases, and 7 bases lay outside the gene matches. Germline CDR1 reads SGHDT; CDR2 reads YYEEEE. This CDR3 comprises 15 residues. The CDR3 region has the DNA TGTGCCAGCAGCCTGACGGGGGGTACCACAGATACGCAGTATTTT. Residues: CASSLTGGTTDTQYF.

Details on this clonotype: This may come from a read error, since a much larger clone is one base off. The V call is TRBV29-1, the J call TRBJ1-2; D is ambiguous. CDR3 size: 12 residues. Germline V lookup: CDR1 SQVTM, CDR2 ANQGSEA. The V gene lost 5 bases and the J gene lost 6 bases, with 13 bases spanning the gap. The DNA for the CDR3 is TGCAGCGTTACTTCCCGAGCGGATGGCTACACCTTC. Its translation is CSVTSRADGYTF. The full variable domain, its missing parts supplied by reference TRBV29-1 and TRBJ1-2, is SAVISQKPSRDICQRGTSLTIQCQVDSQVTMMFWYRQQPGQSLTLIATANQGSEATYESGFVIDKFPISRPNLTFSTLTVSNMSPEDSSIYLCSVTSRADGYTFGSGTRLTVV.

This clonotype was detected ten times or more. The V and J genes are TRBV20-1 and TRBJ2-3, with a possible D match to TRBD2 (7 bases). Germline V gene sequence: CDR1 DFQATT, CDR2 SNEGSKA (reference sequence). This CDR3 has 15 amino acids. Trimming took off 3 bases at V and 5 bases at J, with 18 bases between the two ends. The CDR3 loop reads CSARRGGPFEDTQYF. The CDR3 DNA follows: TGCAGTGCTAGGAGGGGGGGCCCGTTTGAAGATACGCAGTATTTT.

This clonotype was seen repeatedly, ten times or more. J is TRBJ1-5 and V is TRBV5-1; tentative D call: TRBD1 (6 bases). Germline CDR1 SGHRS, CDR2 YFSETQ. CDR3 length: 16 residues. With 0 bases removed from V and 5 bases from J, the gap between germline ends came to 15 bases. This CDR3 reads CASSLAPRDTHQPQHF. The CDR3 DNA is TGCGCCAGCAGCTTGGCCCCCAGGGACACCCATCAGCCCCAGCATTTT.